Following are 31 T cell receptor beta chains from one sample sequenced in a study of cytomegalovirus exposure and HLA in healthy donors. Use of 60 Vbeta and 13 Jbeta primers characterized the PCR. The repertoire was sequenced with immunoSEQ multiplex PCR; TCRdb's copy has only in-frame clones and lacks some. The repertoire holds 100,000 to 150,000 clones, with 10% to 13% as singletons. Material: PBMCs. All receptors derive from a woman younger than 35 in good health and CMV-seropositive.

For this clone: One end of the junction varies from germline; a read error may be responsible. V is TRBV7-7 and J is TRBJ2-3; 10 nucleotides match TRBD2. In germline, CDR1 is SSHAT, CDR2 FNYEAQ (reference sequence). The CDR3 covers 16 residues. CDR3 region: CASSPGLADDTDTQYF. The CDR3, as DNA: TGTGCTAGCAGCCCTGGACTAGCGGATGACACAGATACGCAGTATTTT.

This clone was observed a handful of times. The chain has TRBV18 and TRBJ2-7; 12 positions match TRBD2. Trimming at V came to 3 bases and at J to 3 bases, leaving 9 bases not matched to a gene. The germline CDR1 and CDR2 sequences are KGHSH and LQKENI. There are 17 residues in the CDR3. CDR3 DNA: TGTGCCAGCTCACCTCCGCTGGGACTAGCGGGTAACTACGAGCAGTACTTC. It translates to CASSPPLGLAGNYEQYF.

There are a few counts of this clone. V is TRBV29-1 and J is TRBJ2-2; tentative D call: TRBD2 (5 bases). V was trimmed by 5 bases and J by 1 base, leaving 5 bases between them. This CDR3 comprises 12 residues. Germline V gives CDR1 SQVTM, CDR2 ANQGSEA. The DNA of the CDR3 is TGCAGCGTTCGGGGGAACACCGGGGAGCTGTTTTTT. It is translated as CSVRGNTGELFF.

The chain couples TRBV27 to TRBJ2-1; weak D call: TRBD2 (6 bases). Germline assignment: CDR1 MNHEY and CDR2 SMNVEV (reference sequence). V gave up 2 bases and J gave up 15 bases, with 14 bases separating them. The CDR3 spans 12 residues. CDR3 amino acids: CASSLQGGIPFF. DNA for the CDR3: TGTGCCAGCAGTTTACAAGGCGGGATACCGTTCTTC.

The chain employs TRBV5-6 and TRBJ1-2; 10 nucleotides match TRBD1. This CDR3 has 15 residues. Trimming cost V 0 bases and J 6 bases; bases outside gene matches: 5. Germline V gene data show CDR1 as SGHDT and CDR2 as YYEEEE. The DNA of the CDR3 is TGTGCCAGCAGCTTGGGACAGGGGGCCCTCGATGGCTACACCTTC. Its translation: CASSLGQGALDGYTF.

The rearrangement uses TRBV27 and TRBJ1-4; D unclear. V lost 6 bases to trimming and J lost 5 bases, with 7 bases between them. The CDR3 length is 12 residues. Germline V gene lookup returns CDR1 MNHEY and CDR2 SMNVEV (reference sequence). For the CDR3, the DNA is TGTGCCAGCAGAAGAGGGAATGAAAAACTGTTTTTT. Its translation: CASRRGNEKLFF.

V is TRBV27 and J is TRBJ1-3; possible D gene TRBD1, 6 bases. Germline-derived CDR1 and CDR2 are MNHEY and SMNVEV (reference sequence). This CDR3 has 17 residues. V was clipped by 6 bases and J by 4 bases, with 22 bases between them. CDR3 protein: CASRTGLTFREGNTIYF. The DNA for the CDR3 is TGTGCCAGCAGGACAGGCTTGACATTTCGGGAAGGAAACACCATATATTTT.

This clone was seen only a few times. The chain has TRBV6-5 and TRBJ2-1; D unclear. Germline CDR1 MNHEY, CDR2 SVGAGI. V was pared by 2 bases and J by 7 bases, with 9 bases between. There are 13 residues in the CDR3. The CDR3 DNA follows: TGTGCCAGCAGTTACGTCTTCCTAAATGAGCAGTTCTTC. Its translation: CASSYVFLNEQFF.

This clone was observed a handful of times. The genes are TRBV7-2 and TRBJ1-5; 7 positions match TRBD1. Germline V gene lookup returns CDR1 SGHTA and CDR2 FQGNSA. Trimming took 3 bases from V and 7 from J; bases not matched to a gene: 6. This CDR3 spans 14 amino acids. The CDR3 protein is CASSFEGAGQPQHF. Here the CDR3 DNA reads TGTGCCAGCAGCTTCGAGGGGGCGGGGCAGCCCCAGCATTTT.

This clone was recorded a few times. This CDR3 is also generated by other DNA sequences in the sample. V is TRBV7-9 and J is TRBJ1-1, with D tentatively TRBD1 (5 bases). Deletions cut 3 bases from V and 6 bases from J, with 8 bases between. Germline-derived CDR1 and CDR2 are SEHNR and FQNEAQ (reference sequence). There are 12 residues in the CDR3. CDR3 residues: CASSLGGSEAFF. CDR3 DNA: TGTGCCAGCAGCTTGGGGGGTTCTGAAGCTTTCTTT. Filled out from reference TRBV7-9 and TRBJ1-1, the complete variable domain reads DTGVSQNPRHKITKRGQNVTFRCDPISEHNRLYWYRQTLGQGPEFLTYFQNEAQLEKSRLLSDRFSAERPKGSFSTLEIQRTEQGDSAMYLCASSLGGSEAFFGQGTRLTVV.

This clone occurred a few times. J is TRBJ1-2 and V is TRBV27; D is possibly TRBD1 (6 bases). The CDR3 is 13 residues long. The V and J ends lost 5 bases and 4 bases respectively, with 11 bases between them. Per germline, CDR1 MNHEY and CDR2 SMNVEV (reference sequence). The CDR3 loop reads CASSATGIYGYTF. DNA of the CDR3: TGTGCCAGCAGTGCCACAGGGATCTATGGCTACACCTTC.

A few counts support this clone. The CDR3 protein is CASSSGVEGYTF. The DNA for the CDR3 is TGTGCCAGCAGTAGCGGGGTCGAAGGCTACACCTTC. V gene TRBV28 combines with J gene TRBJ1-2; D is unresolved. This CDR3 has 12 amino acids. Trimming cost V 5 bases and J 8 bases, with 12 bases left between them. Germline V gene lookup returns CDR1 MDHEN and CDR2 SYDVKM.

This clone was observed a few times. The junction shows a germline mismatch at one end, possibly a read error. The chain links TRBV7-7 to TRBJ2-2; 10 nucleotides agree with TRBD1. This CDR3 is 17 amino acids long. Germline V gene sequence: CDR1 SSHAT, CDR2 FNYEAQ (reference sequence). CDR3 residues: CASSHQGQGDESGELFF. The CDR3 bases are TGTGCTAGCAGCCACCAAGGACAGGGGGACGAGTCCGGGGAGCTGTTTTTT.

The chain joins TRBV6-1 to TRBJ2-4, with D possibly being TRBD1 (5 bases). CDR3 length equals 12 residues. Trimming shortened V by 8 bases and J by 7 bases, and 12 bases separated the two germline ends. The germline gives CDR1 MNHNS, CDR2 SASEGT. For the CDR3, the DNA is TGTGCCAGCCAAGGACAAAGCAACATTCAGTACTTC. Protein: CASQGQSNIQYF.

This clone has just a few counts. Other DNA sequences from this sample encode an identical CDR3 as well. The CDR3 DNA reads TGTGCCAGCAGTTTTGGGGGGAGCGGGTACGAGCAGTACTTC. It is translated as CASSFGGSGYEQYF. The rearrangement uses TRBV28 and TRBJ2-7; tentatively, D is TRBD2 (6 bases). Per the germline V gene, CDR1 is MDHEN and CDR2 is SYDVKM. V lost 3 bases to trimming and J lost 4 bases, with 13 bases between them. This CDR3 is built from 14 residues.

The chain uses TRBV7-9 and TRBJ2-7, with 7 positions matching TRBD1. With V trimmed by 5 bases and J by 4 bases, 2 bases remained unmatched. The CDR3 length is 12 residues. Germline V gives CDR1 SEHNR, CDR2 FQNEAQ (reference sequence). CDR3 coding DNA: TGTGCCAGCAGCCCGACAGGGTACGAGCAGTACTTC. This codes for CASSPTGYEQYF. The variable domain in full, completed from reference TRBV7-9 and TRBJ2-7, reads DTGVSQNPRHKITKRGQNVTFRCDPISEHNRLYWYRQTLGQGPEFLTYFQNEAQLEKSRLLSDRFSAERPKGSFSTLEIQRTEQGDSAMYLCASSPTGYEQYFGPGTRLTVT.

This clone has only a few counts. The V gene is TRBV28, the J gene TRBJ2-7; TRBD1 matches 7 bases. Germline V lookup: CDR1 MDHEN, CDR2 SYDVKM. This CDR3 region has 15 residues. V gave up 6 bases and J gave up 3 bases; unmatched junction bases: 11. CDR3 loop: CASRRNIDRVYEQYF. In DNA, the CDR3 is TGTGCCAGCAGGCGCAATATAGACAGGGTCTACGAGCAGTACTTC.

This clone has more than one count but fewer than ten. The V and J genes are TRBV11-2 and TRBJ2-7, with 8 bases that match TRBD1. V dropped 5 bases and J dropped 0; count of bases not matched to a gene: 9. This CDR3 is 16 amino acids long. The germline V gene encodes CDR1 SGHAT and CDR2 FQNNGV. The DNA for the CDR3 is TGTGCCAGCAGCATGGCAGGGGGCATAAGCTCCTACGAGCAGTACTTC. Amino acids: CASSMAGGISSYEQYF. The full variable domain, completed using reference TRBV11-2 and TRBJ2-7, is EAGVAQSPRYKIIEKRQSVAFWCNPISGHATLYWYQQILGQGPKLLIQFQNNGVVDDSQLPKDRFSAERLKGVDSTLKIQPAKLEDSAVYLCASSMAGGISSYEQYFGPGTRLTVT.

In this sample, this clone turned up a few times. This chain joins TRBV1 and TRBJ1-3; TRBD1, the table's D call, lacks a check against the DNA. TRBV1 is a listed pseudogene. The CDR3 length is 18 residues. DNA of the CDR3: TGCACCAGCAGCCAAGACCCGACAGTTATCAGGGATGGAAACACCATATATTTT. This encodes CTSSQDPTVIRDGNTIYF.

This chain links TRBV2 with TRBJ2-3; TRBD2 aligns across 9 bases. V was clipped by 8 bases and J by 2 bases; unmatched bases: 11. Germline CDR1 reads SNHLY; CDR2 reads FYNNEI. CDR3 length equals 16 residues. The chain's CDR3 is CASGARLAATTDTQYF. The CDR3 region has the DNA TGTGCCAGCGGAGCGAGACTAGCGGCCACCACAGATACGCAGTATTTT.

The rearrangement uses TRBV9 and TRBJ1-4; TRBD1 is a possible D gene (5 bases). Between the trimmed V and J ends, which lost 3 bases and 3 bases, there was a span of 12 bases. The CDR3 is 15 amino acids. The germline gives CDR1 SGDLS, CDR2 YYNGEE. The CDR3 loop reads CASSEGGASNEKLFF. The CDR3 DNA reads TGTGCCAGCAGCGAGGGAGGGGCCTCTAATGAAAAACTGTTTTTT.

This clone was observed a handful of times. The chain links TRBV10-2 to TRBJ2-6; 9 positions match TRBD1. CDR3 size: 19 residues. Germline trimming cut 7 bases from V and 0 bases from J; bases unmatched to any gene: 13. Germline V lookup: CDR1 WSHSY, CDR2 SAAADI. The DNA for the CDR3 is TGCGCCAGCACTCCCGCCCCGGGACAGGGACACTCTGGGGCCAACGTCCTGACTTTC. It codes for CASTPAPGQGHSGANVLTF.

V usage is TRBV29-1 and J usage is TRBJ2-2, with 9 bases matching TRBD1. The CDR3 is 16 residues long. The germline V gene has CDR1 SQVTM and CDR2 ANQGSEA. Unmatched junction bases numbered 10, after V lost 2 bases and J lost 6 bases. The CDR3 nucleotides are TGCAGCGTTGAAAGATTCCCGGACAGGGGTTCCGGGGAGCTGTTTTTT. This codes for CSVERFPDRGSGELFF.

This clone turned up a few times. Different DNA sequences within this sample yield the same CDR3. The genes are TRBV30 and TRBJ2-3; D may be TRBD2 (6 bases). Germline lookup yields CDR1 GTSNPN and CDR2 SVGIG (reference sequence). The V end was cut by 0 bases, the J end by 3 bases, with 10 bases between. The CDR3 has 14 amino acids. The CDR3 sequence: CAWSVLAATDTQYF. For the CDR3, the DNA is TGTGCCTGGAGTGTACTAGCAGCGACAGATACGCAGTATTTT.

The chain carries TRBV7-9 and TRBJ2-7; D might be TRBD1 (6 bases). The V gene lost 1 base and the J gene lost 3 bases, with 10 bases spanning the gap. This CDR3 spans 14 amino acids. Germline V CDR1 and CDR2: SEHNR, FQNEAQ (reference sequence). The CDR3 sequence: CASSLGRGDYEQYF. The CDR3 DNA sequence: TGTGCCAGCAGCTTAGGCAGGGGAGACTACGAGCAGTACTTC.

As DNA, the CDR3 is TGTGCCAGCAGTTTAGGGCCCTTAGCGGGAGTTATCCACAATGAGCAGTTCTTC. Protein sequence: CASSLGPLAGVIHNEQFF. J is TRBJ2-1 and V is TRBV27; 9 bases are shared with TRBD2. Germline V gene data show CDR1 as MNHEY and CDR2 as SMNVEV (reference sequence). CDR3 size: 18 residues. Trimming at V came to 2 bases and at J to 5 bases, leaving 13 bases not matched to a gene.

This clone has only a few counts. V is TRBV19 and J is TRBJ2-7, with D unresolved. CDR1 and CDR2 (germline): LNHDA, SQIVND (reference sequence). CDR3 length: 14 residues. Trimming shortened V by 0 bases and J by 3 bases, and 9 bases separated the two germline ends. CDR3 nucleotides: TGTGCCAGTAGTATAGAGAACATGGTCTACGAGCAGTACTTC. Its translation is CASSIENMVYEQYF.

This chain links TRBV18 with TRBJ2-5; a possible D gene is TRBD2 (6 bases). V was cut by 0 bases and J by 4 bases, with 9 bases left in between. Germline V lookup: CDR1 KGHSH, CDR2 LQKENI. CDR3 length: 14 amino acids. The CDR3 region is CASSPPAGGETQYF. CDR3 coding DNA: TGTGCCAGCTCACCACCAGCCGGGGGAGAGACCCAGTACTTC.

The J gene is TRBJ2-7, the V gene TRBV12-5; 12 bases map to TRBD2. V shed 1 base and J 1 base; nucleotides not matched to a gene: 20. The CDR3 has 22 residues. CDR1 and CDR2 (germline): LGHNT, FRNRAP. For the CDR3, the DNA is TGTGCTAGTGGTTTGGACATAAACCGACTAGCGGGAGAGGGGCATATTTCCTACGAGCAGTACTTC. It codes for CASGLDINRLAGEGHISYEQYF.

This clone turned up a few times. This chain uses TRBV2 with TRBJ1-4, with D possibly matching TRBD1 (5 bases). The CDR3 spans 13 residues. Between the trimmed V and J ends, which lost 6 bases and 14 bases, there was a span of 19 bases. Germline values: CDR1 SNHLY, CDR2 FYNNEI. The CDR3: CASSGPGVLSLFF. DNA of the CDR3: TGTGCCAGCAGCGGTCCGGGGGTCCTAAGCCTGTTTTTT.

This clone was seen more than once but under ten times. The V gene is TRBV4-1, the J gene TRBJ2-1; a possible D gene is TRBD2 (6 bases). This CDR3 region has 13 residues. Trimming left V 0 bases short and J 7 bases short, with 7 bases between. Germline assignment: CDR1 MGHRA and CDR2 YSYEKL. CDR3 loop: CASSQDGGNEQFF. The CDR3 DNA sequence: TGCGCCAGCAGCCAAGATGGGGGGAATGAGCAGTTCTTC.